Each of the 10 T cell receptor beta chains below was sequenced from the same sample in a study of blood T cell repertoires in COVID-19. Produced via immunoSEQ multiplex PCR; TCRdb's table is partial and in-frame only. The table has approximately 250,000 clones, approximately 89% seen once. The sample taken for sequencing was peripheral blood. All receptors derive from a woman in her seventies with COVID-19, enrolled during active disease.

This clone was detected only once. The V and J genes are TRBV2 and TRBJ2-6; D remains unclear. V lost 6 bases and J lost 0, with 6 bases in between. CDR3 length: 14 amino acids. Looked up from germline, CDR1 is SNHLY and CDR2 is FYNNEI. The CDR3 sequence is CASSAVSGANVLTF. The CDR3 DNA reads as TGTGCCAGCAGCGCAGTCTCTGGGGCCAACGTCCTGACTTTC.

The chain has TRBV11-3 and TRBJ1-4; D possibly corresponds to TRBD1 (6 bases). The CDR3 length is 15 residues. V was pared by 5 bases and J by 8 bases, with 18 bases between. The germline CDR1 and CDR2 sequences are SGHNT and YENEEA. CDR3 protein: CASSHYRDTKEKLFF. In DNA form, the CDR3 reads TGTGCCAGCAGCCACTACAGGGATACGAAGGAAAAACTGTTTTTT.

This clone was seen a single time. CDR3 sequence reads: CASSPSPPGLAGVNSYEQYF. The CDR3 coding sequence is TGCGCCAGCAGCCCGAGCCCCCCGGGACTAGCGGGAGTAAACTCCTACGAGCAGTACTTC. The genes are TRBV5-1 and TRBJ2-7; 14 bases map to TRBD2. The CDR3 loop spans 20 amino acids. Germline CDR1 reads SGHRS; CDR2 reads YFSETQ. The V segment lost 4 bases and the J segment 0 bases; nucleotides outside the gene matches: 15.

This sequence joins TRBV28 and TRBJ1-2; unclear D gene. CDR1 and CDR2 (germline): MDHEN, SYDVKM. Trimming removed 8 bases from V and 5 bases from J, with 18 bases in between. This CDR3 comprises 14 residues. The CDR3 DNA reads TGTGCCAGCCGGGGTGGCAGTTATAATTATGGCTACACCTTC. This sequence encodes CASRGGSYNYGYTF.

The chain carries TRBV18 and TRBJ1-3, with unresolved D. The V and J ends lost 6 bases and 2 bases respectively, with 5 bases between them. Per germline, CDR1 KGHSH and CDR2 LQKENI. This CDR3 is built from 12 residues. The DNA for the CDR3 is TGTGCCAGCTCTAATCCTGGAAACACCATATATTTT. This sequence encodes CASSNPGNTIYF.

This chain joins TRBV5-1 and TRBJ1-2; 9 bases fit TRBD1. In germline, CDR1 is SGHRS, CDR2 YFSETQ. CDR3 length equals 16 residues. Trimming removed 5 bases from V and 7 bases from J; junction bases left unmatched: 15. CDR3 residues: CASSLGQPGQGGGYTF. The CDR3, as DNA: TGCGCCAGCAGTCTCGGACAACCGGGACAGGGAGGTGGCTACACCTTC.

The chain joins TRBV9 to TRBJ2-1; 12 bases are shared with TRBD2. Trimming took 1 base from V and 5 from J; bases not matched to a gene: 7. Germline V gene sequence: CDR1 SGDLS, CDR2 YYNGEE. CDR3 length equals 17 residues. DNA for the CDR3: TGTGCCAGCAGCGTACAGCCGACTAGCGGGAGCCACAATGAGCAGTTCTTC. Its protein product is CASSVQPTSGSHNEQFF.

This chain joins TRBV5-1 and TRBJ1-5, with a weak D call TRBD1 (6 bases). The V gene's germline CDR1 is SGHRS and CDR2 YFSETQ. This CDR3 spans 13 amino acids. The ends were cut back, 2 bases at V and 4 bases at J, with 7 bases in the middle. CDR3 in DNA: TGCGCCAGCAGCTTTGGACAGAATCAGCCCCAGCATTTT. Its translation is CASSFGQNQPQHF.

This rearrangement joins TRBV6-5 to TRBJ1-1, with D hard to call. The V gene's germline CDR1 is MNHEY and CDR2 SVGAGI. Trimming took off 6 bases at V and 0 bases at J, with 11 bases between the two ends. This CDR3 spans 14 amino acids. The CDR3, as DNA: TGTGCCAGCAGCCGCTACCCCATGAACACTGAAGCTTTCTTT. Translated: CASSRYPMNTEAFF.

The V and J genes are TRBV30 and TRBJ2-5, with 7 bases identical to TRBD1. The J segment lost 13 bases and the V segment lost 2 bases, leaving 7 bases of the junction unmatched. The CDR3 is 11 residues long. Germline lookup yields CDR1 GTSNPN and CDR2 SVGIG (reference sequence). CDR3 nucleotide sequence: TGTGCCTGGAGTTCCCTGGGACAGCCGTACTTC. Its translation: CAWSSLGQPYF. The full variable domain, with the rest looked up from reference TRBV30 and TRBJ2-5, is SQTIHQWPATLVQPVGSPLSLECTVEGTSNPNLYWYRQAAGRGLQLLFYSVGIGQISSEVPQNLSASRPQDRQFILSSKKLLLSDSGFYLCAWSSLGQPYFGPGTRLLVL.